What follows is one T cell receptor beta chain and its context. The CDR3 extends over 15 amino acids. The V and J ends lost 2 bases and 1 base, in that order; junction bases with no gene match: 3. The V gene's germline CDR1 is MNHEY and CDR2 SMNVEV (reference sequence). The data stem from a study of blood T cell repertoires in COVID-19. Repertoires were generated with immunoSEQ multiplex PCR, while TCRdb's copy carries only in-frame clones and drops some. The sample comprises some 250,000 clones, more than 75% of which are singletons, and 0.99% rests with the top ten. Sequencing was done on a sample of peripheral blood. This receptor was obtained from a woman in her thirties or forties who had recovered from COVID-19. The chain is built from TRBV27 and TRBJ2-7; 9 bases are a match to TRBD2. The DNA for the CDR3 is TGTGCCAGCAGTTTAGGTAGCGGGAGTTCCTACGAGCAGTACTTC. Its protein is CASSLGSGSSYEQYF.